This passage covers 20 T cell receptor beta chains from one sample sequenced in a study of T-cell memory formation after mild COVID-19. TCRdb ran MiXCR on the 5' RACE reads and lists one entry per CDR3 protein. This sample has 400,000 or so distinct CDR3 sequences, with around 18% found just once. Sequencing was carried out using PBMCs or a T cell subset sorted from them (not recorded which). These TCRs come from an adult woman who had mild COVID-19 (a few samples of this study predate the infection). Cell type and time point are not known.

This clonotype has ten or more counts. CDR3 bases: TGTGCCAGCAGCTTTGAGGGGGTCGTTCCCTCCTACGAGCAGTACTTC. Encoded protein: CASSFEGVVPSYEQYF. This chain uses TRBV5-5 with TRBJ2-7, with D possibly being TRBD1 (6 bases). Trimming pared 2 bases from V and 0 bases from J, leaving 15 bases between. Per the germline V gene, CDR1 is SGHKS and CDR2 is YYEKEE (reference sequence). The CDR3 loop spans 16 amino acids.

This clonotype was counted only a few times. The genes are TRBV7-3 and TRBJ2-1; D unclear. Trimming removed 2 bases at V and 2 bases at J, with 10 bases between. Germline assignment: CDR1 SGHTA and CDR2 FQGTGA. The CDR3 loop spans 15 amino acids. CDR3 sequence reads: CASSLSSAAYNEQFF. The CDR3 bases are TGTGCCAGCAGCTTATCCTCAGCCGCCTACAATGAGCAGTTCTTC.

This clonotype turned up a few times. The chain has TRBV30 and TRBJ1-4; 9 nucleotides match TRBD1. Germline V gene data show CDR1 as GTSNPN and CDR2 as SVGIG (reference sequence). With 1 base clipped from V and 10 bases from J, the junction kept 10 bases outside the gene matches. This CDR3 has 15 residues. The CDR3 sequence is CAWSAAGQGSGKLFF. In DNA form, the CDR3 reads TGTGCCTGGAGTGCAGCGGGACAGGGATCAGGAAAACTGTTTTTT.

The genes are TRBV6-5 and TRBJ2-7; D perhaps matches TRBD1 (6 bases). The V end lost 2 bases, the J end lost 2 bases, and 13 bases lay between the germline ends. The CDR3 covers 15 residues. Germline loops: CDR1 MNHEY, CDR2 SVGAGI. The CDR3 spells CASSYQQGRAYEQYF. As DNA, the CDR3 is TGTGCCAGCAGTTACCAGCAGGGGCGAGCCTACGAGCAGTACTTC.

This clonotype has a handful of counts. The CDR3 DNA follows: TGTGCCAGCGGGGTTCTCAGGAACACTGAAGCTTTCTTT. Amino acids: CASGVLRNTEAFF. The gene calls are TRBV12-3 or TRBV12-4 and TRBJ1-1, with unresolved D. Deletions cut 8 bases from V and 1 base from J, with 11 bases between. The CDR3 sequence is 13 residues long.

The chain couples TRBV5-1 to TRBJ1-1; D uncertain. The CDR3 runs 14 residues. The V and J ends lost 5 bases and 4 bases respectively, with 15 bases between them. Germline V CDR1 and CDR2: SGHRS, YFSETQ. CDR3 protein: CASSSDRRSTEAFF. Written as DNA, the CDR3 is TGCGCCAGCAGTTCCGACCGTAGAAGCACTGAAGCTTTCTTT. The variable domain in full, with the rest retrieved from reference TRBV5-1 and TRBJ1-1, is KAGVTQTPRYLIKTRGQQVTLSCSPISGHRSVSWYQQTPGQGLQFLFEYFSETQRNKGNFPGRFSGRQFSNSRSEMNVSTLELGDSALYLCASSSDRRSTEAFFGQGTRLTVV.

This clonotype was found a few times. The chain combines TRBV10-2 with TRBJ1-5; D is uncertain. CDR1 and CDR2 from the germline V gene are WSHSY and SAAADI. There are 14 residues in the CDR3. Trimming shortened V by 2 bases and J by 5 bases, and 10 bases separated the two germline ends. CDR3 sequence reads: CASSEVGSYQPQHF. As DNA, the CDR3 is TGCGCCAGCAGTGAGGTGGGGTCCTATCAGCCCCAGCATTTT.

This sequence joins TRBV7-2 and TRBJ2-1; TRBD2 agrees at 8 bases. Trimming at V came to 2 bases and at J to 4 bases, leaving 10 bases not matched to a gene. This CDR3 is built from 17 residues. Germline CDR1 and CDR2: SGHTA and FQGNSA. The CDR3 DNA reads TGTGCCAGCAGCTTACCCCGGGAGGGCCTGCAATACAATGAGCAGTTCTTC. It encodes CASSLPREGLQYNEQFF.

This clonotype was found once. The chain recombines TRBV7-9 with TRBJ1-1; TRBD1 is a possible D gene (6 bases). Trimming took off 5 bases at V and 1 base at J, with 17 bases between the two ends. The CDR3 loop spans 16 amino acids. Germline values: CDR1 SEHNR, CDR2 FQNEAQ (reference sequence). The CDR3 DNA sequence: TGTGCCAGCAGCGTGCCCCAGGGGACGGCGAACACTGAAGCTTTCTTT. Translation: CASSVPQGTANTEAFF.

Only a few counts were recorded for this clonotype. The V and J genes are TRBV21-1 and TRBJ2-7; the table calls TRBD2, which could not be checked here. TRBV21-1 is a recognized pseudogene. The CDR3 runs 16 residues. This CDR3 reads CASSPPSGLGFYEQYF. CDR3 in DNA: TGTGCCAGCAGCCCCCCGAGCGGGTTGGGCTTCTACGAGCAGTACTTC.

V usage is TRBV7-2 and J usage is TRBJ2-1; 7 bases are shared with TRBD2. Germline V CDR1 and CDR2: SGHTA, FQGNSA. V lost 3 bases to trimming and J lost 0 bases; unmatched junction nucleotides: 11. The CDR3 sequence is 18 residues long. The CDR3, as DNA: TGTGCCAGCAGCTTGTGGCTAGCGGCCCTTAGCTCCTACAATGAGCAGTTCTTC. Its translation is CASSLWLAALSSYNEQFF.

The chain combines TRBV12-3 or TRBV12-4 with TRBJ1-6; 7 bases are shared with TRBD1. The J segment lost 0 bases and the V segment lost 7 bases, leaving 6 bases of the junction unmatched. The CDR3 extends over 16 amino acids. The CDR3 sequence is CASTDRESSYNSPLHF. CDR3 sequence (DNA): TGTGCCAGCACTGACAGGGAGAGCTCCTATAATTCACCCCTCCACTTT.

The CDR3 nucleotides read TGTGCCAGCAGCTCTACAGGGACGGGGAACGAAAAACTGTTTTTT. It specifies CASSSTGTGNEKLFF. The V and J genes are TRBV12-3 or TRBV12-4 and TRBJ1-4; tentative D call: TRBD1 (6 bases). This CDR3 is 15 amino acids long. V was clipped by 6 bases and J by 8 bases, with 19 bases between them.

This chain connects TRBV20-1 to TRBJ2-3, with TRBD2 matching over 11 bases. This CDR3 comprises 17 residues. Per germline, CDR1 DFQATT and CDR2 SNEGSKA (reference sequence). J lost 0 bases, V lost 4 bases, and 9 bases had no gene match. DNA of the CDR3: TGCAGTGCTACCCATTTCATAGCGGGGGGGAGCACAGATACGCAGTATTTT. Translation: CSATHFIAGGSTDTQYF.

The chain has TRBV19 and TRBJ2-1, with a possible D match to TRBD2 (5 bases). Germline assignment: CDR1 LNHDA and CDR2 SQIVND (reference sequence). V lost 3 bases and J 0 bases, leaving 15 bases between the germline ends. The CDR3 is made up of 17 amino acids. The CDR3 DNA reads TGTGCCAGTAGTATGGAAATGGAGGAGAGCTCCTACAATGAGCAGTTCTTC. Protein sequence: CASSMEMEESSYNEQFF.

The chain employs TRBV11-2 and TRBJ2-3, with 8 bases lining up with TRBD2. Germline V gives CDR1 SGHAT, CDR2 FQNNGV. The CDR3 loop spans 14 amino acids. The V gene end was trimmed by 0 bases and the J gene end by 4 bases; junction bases not matched to a gene: 0. The CDR3 is CASSLELAADTQYF. For the CDR3, the DNA is TGTGCCAGCAGCTTAGAACTAGCGGCAGATACGCAGTATTTT.

In DNA, the CDR3 is TGTGCCAGCAGTTTAGAAAGGGGATCACCCCTCCACTTT. Its protein product is CASSLERGSPLHF. The chain joins TRBV27 to TRBJ1-6; D possibly corresponds to TRBD1 (5 bases). The CDR3 covers 13 residues. V lost 2 bases to trimming and J lost 10 bases, with 9 bases between them. CDR1 MNHEY and CDR2 SMNVEV come from the germline V gene (reference sequence).

V usage is TRBV5-6 and J usage is TRBJ2-4, with 16 bases lining up with TRBD2. V dropped 1 base and J dropped 7; count of bases not matched to a gene: 8. The CDR3 is 18 residues long. The germline CDR1 and CDR2 sequences are SGHDT and YYEEEE. The CDR3 spells CASSLWPPGLAGGNIQYF. The DNA for the CDR3 is TGTGCCAGCAGCTTGTGGCCCCCGGGACTAGCGGGGGGGAACATTCAGTACTTC.

The chain joins TRBV15 to TRBJ2-1; D may be TRBD2 (6 bases). Trimming pared 0 bases from V and 5 bases from J, leaving 11 bases between. The CDR3 extends over 15 amino acids. Germline assignment: CDR1 LNHNV and CDR2 YYDKDF (reference sequence). DNA for the CDR3: TGTGCCACCAGCAGAGAGGGGGGATATAACAATGAGCAGTTCTTC. Its translation: CATSREGGYNNEQFF.

The chain has TRBV2 and TRBJ1-6; a possible D gene is TRBD1 (5 bases). Germline values: CDR1 SNHLY, CDR2 FYNNEI. CDR3 length: 14 residues. V lost 5 bases and J 9 bases, leaving 14 bases between the germline ends. As DNA, the CDR3 is TGTGCCAGCAGTCCAGACAGTAGTAGTTCACCCCTCCACTTT. Translating gives CASSPDSSSSPLHF.